The T cell receptor (beta chain) under discussion was sequenced for a study of cytomegalovirus exposure and HLA in healthy donors. Overall study context: An earlier analysis found roughly 110 million unique TCR beta sequences from 200 million or so T cells. Of roughly 400 genotyped donors, roughly 81% grouped in the Caucasian-associated ancestry cluster.

V lost 2 bases and J lost 0; bases outside the gene matches: 8. This CDR3 region has 18 residues. Germline V gives CDR1 LGHNA, CDR2 YNFKEQ. Primers: 60 Vbeta forward and 13 Jbeta reverse. Assay used: immunoSEQ multiplex PCR; TCRdb lists only in-frame clones, some missing. The sample contains 150,000 to 200,000 clones, about 65% of which appear only once. Whole-study findings and limits: In a later analysis, DRB1 alleles had the most associated TCRs; HLA-C alleles the fewest.

Comment on this clone: Its antigen is not known.

This receptor was identified in a young woman in good health and CMV-seropositive. Source material: PBMCs. The chain uses TRBV4-2 and TRBJ2-5, with TRBD2 matching 11 bases. The DNA of the CDR3 is TGTGCCAGCAGCCAAAGACTAGCGGGGCCAGCCGACCAAGAGACCCAGTACTTC. It encodes CASSQRLAGPADQETQYF.